The following is a T cell receptor (beta chain) sequence with its context. This specimen comes from a study of blood T cell repertoires in COVID-19. Whole-study context: Samples taken during acute and convalescent COVID-19 were collected in the United States, Italy and Spain. T cells, B-cell-depleted T cells, or PBMCs supplied cDNA or gDNA.

Per the authors' pipeline: By means of reference gene primer amplification, nucleated cell counts were estimated. Sequenced by immunoSEQ multiplex PCR; TCRdb stores in-frame clones only, minus some. That table gives V, J and clone size, and the DNA gave D and trimming. The table records approximately 50,000 clones, roughly 88% of them present only once. Germline CDR1 and CDR2: MGHRA and YSYEKL. The trim removed 4 bases at V and 3 bases at J, leaving 3 bases unmatched. The length of the CDR3 is 13 residues. The J gene is TRBJ2-7, the V gene TRBV4-1; 7 nucleotides match TRBD1. The specimen was peripheral blood. The origin of this receptor is a human donor in a cohort sampled during active COVID-19. The CDR3 spells CASSRQGGYEQYF. DNA of the CDR3: TGCGCCAGCAGCCGACAGGGTGGCTACGAGCAGTACTTC.